This note documents a single T cell receptor beta chain sequence. Its antigen is as yet unknown. The data were obtained in a study of cytomegalovirus exposure and HLA in healthy donors. Researchers ran the PCR with 60 Vbeta and 13 Jbeta primers. In the study's own analysis: There were tens of millions of unique TCR beta chains by a later count, and about 12 million of them were shared. Repertoires were generated with immunoSEQ multiplex PCR, while TCRdb's copy carries only in-frame clones and drops some. V and J calls and clone size are copied from that table; D and trimming were computed from the DNA. The table lists approximately 99,000 clones, 73% of them singletons. Study findings and constraints: Association with HLA alleles at 0.05 false discovery rate was found for around 17,000 TCR beta sequences in a later analysis. It has been reported that TCR beta sequences accurately predicted the HLA-A and HLA-B alleles of most subjects.

This TCR derives from a man in his forties in good health and CMV-seronegative. The sequencing input was PBMCs.

The CDR3 here is CASSFDFLNTEAFF. The CDR3 DNA sequence: TGCGCCAGCAGCTTTGACTTTTTGAACACTGAAGCTTTCTTT. V is TRBV5-1 and J is TRBJ1-1, with D hard to call. Trimming shortened V by 2 bases and J by 0 bases, and 8 bases separated the two germline ends. CDR3 size: 14 residues. Germline V gives CDR1 SGHRS, CDR2 YFSETQ. The complete variable domain, with remaining parts taken from reference TRBV5-1 and TRBJ1-1, reads KAGVTQTPRYLIKTRGQQVTLSCSPISGHRSVSWYQQTPGQGLQFLFEYFSETQRNKGNFPGRFSGRQFSNSRSEMNVSTLELGDSALYLCASSFDFLNTEAFFGQGTRLTVV.